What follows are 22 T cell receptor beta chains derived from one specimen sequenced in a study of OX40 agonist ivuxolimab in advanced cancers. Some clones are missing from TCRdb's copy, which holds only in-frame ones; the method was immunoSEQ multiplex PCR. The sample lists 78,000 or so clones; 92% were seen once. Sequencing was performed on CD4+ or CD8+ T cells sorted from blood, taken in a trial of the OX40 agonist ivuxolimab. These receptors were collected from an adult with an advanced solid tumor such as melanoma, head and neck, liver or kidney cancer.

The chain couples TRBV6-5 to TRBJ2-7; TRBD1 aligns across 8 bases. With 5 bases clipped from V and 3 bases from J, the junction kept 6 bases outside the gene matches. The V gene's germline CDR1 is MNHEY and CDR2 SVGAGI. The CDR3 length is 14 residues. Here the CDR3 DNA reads TGTGCCAGCAGTACCTCAGGGGGCCACTACGAGCAGTACTTC. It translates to CASSTSGGHYEQYF.

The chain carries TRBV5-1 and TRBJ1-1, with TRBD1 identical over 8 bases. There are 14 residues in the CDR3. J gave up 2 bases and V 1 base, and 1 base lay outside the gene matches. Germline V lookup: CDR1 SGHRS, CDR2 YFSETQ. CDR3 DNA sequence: TGCGCCAGCAGCTTGACAGGGGGTAACACTGAAGCTTTCTTT. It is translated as CASSLTGGNTEAFF.

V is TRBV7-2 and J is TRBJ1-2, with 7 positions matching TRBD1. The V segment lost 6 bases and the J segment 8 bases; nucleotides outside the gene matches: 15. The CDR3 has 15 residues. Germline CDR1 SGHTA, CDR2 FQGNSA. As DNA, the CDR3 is TGTGCCAGCAGGCTCACCGGGACAGAACCACTCGGCTACACCTTC. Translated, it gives CASRLTGTEPLGYTF.

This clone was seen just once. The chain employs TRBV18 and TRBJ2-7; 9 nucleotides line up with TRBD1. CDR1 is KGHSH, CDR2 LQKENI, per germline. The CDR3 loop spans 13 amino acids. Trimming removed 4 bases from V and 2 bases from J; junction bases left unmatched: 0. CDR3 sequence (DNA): TGTGCCAGCTCACGACAGGGGGCCTACGAGCAGTACTTC. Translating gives CASSRQGAYEQYF.

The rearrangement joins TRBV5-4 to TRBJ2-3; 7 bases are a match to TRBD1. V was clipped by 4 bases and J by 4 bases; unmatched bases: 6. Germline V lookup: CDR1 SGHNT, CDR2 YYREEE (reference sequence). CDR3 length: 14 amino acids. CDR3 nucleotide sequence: TGTGCCAGCAGCAAGACAGGGTCGTCAGATACGCAGTATTTT. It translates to CASSKTGSSDTQYF.

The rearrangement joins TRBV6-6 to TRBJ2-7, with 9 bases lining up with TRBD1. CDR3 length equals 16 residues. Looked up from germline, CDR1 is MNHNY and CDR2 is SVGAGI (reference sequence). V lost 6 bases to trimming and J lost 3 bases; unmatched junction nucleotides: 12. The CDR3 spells CASRRAGTGLNYEQYF. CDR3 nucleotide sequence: TGTGCCAGCAGGAGAGCCGGGACAGGGCTTAACTACGAGCAGTACTTC.

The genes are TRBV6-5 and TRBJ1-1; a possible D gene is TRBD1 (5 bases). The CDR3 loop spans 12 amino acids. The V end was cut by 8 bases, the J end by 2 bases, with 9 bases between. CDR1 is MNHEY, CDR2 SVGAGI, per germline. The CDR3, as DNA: TGTGCCAGCCAGAGGGGTAACACTGAAGCTTTCTTT. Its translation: CASQRGNTEAFF.

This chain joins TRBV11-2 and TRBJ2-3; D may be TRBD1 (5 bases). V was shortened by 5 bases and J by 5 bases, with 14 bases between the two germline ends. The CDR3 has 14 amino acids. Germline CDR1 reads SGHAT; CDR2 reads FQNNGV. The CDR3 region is CASSKQVLGDTQYF. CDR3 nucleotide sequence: TGTGCCAGCAGCAAACAGGTATTGGGAGATACGCAGTATTTT.

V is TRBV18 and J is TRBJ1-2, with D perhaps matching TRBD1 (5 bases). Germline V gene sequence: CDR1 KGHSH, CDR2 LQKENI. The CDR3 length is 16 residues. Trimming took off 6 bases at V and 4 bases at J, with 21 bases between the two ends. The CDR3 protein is CASSDSTQAAAYGYTF. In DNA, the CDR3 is TGTGCCAGCTCCGACAGCACCCAGGCCGCAGCCTATGGCTACACCTTC. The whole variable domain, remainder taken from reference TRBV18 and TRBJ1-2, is NAGVMQNPRHLVRRRGQEARLRCSPMKGHSHVYWYRQLPEEGLKFMVYLQKENIIDESGMPKERFSAEFPKEGPSILRIQQVVRGDSAAYFCASSDSTQAAAYGYTFGSGTRLTVV.

CDR3 bases: TGTGCCAGCAGTGAAAATAACTATGGCTACACCTTC. This encodes CASSENNYGYTF. The J gene is TRBJ1-2, the V gene TRBV25-1; D is unclear. V dropped 2 bases and J dropped 1 base, with 2 bases sitting between them. The length of the CDR3 is 12 residues. The germline V gene encodes CDR1 MGHDK and CDR2 SYGVNS.

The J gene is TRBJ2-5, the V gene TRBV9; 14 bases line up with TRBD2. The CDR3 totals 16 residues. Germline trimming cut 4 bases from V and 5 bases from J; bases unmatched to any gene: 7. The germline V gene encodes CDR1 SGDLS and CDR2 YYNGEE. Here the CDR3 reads CASSLGLAGEGETQYF. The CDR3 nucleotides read TGTGCCAGCAGCTTGGGACTAGCGGGAGAGGGGGAGACCCAGTACTTC.

In DNA, the CDR3 is TGCGCCAGCAGCCGCCAATTACAGGGAGATGAAGCTTTCTTT. It encodes CASSRQLQGDEAFF. V gene TRBV5-1 combines with J gene TRBJ1-1, with D possibly matching TRBD1 (6 bases). The CDR3 runs to 14 residues. Germline CDR1 reads SGHRS; CDR2 reads YFSETQ. V gave up 4 bases and J gave up 7 bases, with 17 bases separating them.

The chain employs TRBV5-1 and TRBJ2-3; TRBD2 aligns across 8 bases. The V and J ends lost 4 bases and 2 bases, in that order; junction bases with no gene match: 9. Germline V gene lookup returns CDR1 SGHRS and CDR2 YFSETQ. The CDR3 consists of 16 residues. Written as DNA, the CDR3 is TGCGCCAGCAGCAACCCCGGGACTAGTAACACAGATACGCAGTATTTT. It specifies CASSNPGTSNTDTQYF.

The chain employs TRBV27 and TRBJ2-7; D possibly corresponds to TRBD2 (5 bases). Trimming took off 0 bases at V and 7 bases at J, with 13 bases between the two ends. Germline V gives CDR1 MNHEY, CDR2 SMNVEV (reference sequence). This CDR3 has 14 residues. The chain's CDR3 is CASSLSAGSLEQYF. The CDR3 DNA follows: TGTGCCAGCAGTTTATCCGCGGGTTCCCTGGAGCAGTACTTC.

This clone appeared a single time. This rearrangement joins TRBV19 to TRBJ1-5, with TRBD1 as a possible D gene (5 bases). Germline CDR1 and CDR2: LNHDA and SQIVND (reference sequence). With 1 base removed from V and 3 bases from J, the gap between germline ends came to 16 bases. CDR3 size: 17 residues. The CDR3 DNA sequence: TGTGCCAGTAGTATAGTGTCAGCTGGGGGTGACAATCAGCCCCAGCATTTT. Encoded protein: CASSIVSAGGDNQPQHF.

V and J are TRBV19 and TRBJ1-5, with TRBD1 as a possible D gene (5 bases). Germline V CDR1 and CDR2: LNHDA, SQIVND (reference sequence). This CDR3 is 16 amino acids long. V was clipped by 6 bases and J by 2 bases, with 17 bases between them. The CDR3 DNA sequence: TGTGCCAGTAGCCCCATCGACAGCGCCGGCAATCAGCCCCAGCATTTT. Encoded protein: CASSPIDSAGNQPQHF.

The CDR3: CASSLAQANQPQHF. The DNA for the CDR3 is TGTGCCAGCAGTTTAGCACAGGCTAATCAGCCCCAGCATTTT. This chain connects TRBV28 to TRBJ1-5, with D possibly matching TRBD1 (5 bases). This CDR3 is built from 14 residues. Germline V gene data show CDR1 as MDHEN and CDR2 as SYDVKM. With 2 bases removed from V and 4 bases from J, the gap between germline ends came to 9 bases.

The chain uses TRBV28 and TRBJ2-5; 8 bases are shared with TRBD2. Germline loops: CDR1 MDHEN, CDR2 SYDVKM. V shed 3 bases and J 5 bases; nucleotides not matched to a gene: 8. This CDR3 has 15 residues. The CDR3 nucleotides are TGTGCCAGCAGTTTGATGGGGACTAGGAGGGAGACCCAGTACTTC. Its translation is CASSLMGTRRETQYF.

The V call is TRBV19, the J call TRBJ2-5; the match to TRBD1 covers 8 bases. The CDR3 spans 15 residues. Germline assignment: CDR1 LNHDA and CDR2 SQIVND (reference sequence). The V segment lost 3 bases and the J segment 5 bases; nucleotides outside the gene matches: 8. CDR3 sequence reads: CASSIGAGGQETQYF. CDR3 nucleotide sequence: TGTGCCAGTAGTATCGGGGCAGGGGGCCAGGAGACCCAGTACTTC.

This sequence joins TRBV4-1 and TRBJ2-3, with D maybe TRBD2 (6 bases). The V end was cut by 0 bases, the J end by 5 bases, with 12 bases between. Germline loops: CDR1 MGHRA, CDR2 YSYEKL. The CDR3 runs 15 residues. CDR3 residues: CASSQDGSGVDTQYF. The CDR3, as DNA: TGCGCCAGCAGCCAAGACGGGAGTGGGGTAGATACGCAGTATTTT.

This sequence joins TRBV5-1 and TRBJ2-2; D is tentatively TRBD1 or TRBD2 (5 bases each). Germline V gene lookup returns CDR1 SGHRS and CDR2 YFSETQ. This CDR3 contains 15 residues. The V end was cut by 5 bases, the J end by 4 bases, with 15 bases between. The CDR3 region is CASRLVPGSTGELFF. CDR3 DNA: TGCGCCAGCAGGCTGGTCCCAGGGAGCACCGGGGAGCTGTTTTTT.

The CDR3: CASSPITVDTGELFF. DNA for the CDR3: TGTGCCAGCTCACCAATTACGGTAGACACCGGGGAGCTGTTTTTT. V gene TRBV18 combines with J gene TRBJ2-2; D is unclear. The CDR3 is 15 amino acids. Trimming removed 2 bases at V and 3 bases at J, with 10 bases between. CDR1 is KGHSH and CDR2 is LQKENI in the germline V gene.